This entry lists 30 T cell receptor beta chains sequenced from one sample in a study of T cells in localized non-small cell lung cancer. Sequencing used immunoSEQ multiplex PCR; TCRdb keeps in-frame clones, though not all of them. This sample has approximately 31,000 clones; approximately 88% occur once, and the top ten carry 2.5% to 3.5%. The input for sequencing was peripheral blood, taken before any cancer treatment. The origin of the receptors is a female donor at least 60 years old with stage I lung adenocarcinoma.

The chain carries TRBV25-1 and TRBJ2-3, with 8 bases matching TRBD2. The trim removed 7 bases at V and 6 bases at J, leaving 6 bases unmatched. CDR3 length: 13 residues. CDR1 and CDR2 from the germline V gene are MGHDK and SYGVNS. The CDR3 DNA reads TGTGCCAGCATCGGGGGGGCAGGGGATACGCAGTATTTT. Translating it yields CASIGGAGDTQYF.

The genes are TRBV6-5 and TRBJ1-1, with 7 positions matching TRBD1. Germline-derived CDR1 and CDR2 are MNHEY and SVGAGI. V lost 4 bases to trimming and J lost 1 base; unmatched junction nucleotides: 6. The CDR3 contains 15 residues. The CDR3 DNA follows: TGTGCCAGCAGTTCTCGACAGGGAGGGAACACTGAAGCTTTCTTT. It encodes CASSSRQGGNTEAFF.

The genes are TRBV4-1 and TRBJ1-1; D is undetermined. V lost 3 bases and J lost 2, with 10 bases in between. CDR3 length: 14 residues. Germline loops: CDR1 MGHRA, CDR2 YSYEKL. CDR3: CASSQVDRNTEAFF. Written as DNA, the CDR3 is TGCGCCAGCAGCCAGGTAGACCGCAACACTGAAGCTTTCTTT.

The chain joins TRBV18 to TRBJ1-5, with D possibly being TRBD1 (5 bases). The CDR3 is 14 amino acids. CDR1 is KGHSH, CDR2 LQKENI, per germline. The germline V and J ends were trimmed by 2 bases and 7 bases, with 12 bases remaining between them. CDR3 coding DNA: TGTGCCAGCTCACCATTGAGAGGGGACCAGCCCCAGCATTTT. Translated: CASSPLRGDQPQHF.

The gene calls are TRBV4-3 and TRBJ2-2; D gene unclear. The germline CDR1 and CDR2 sequences are LGHNA and YSLEER. Trimming shortened V by 1 base and J by 5 bases, and 5 bases separated the two germline ends. The CDR3 has 13 residues. The CDR3 loop reads CASSQGGTGELFF. The CDR3 DNA reads TGCGCCAGCAGCCAAGGCGGTACCGGGGAGCTGTTTTTT.

The count of this clone is one. The CDR3 region is CASREKRHYNEQFF. The CDR3 DNA reads as TGTGCCAGCCGGGAAAAGCGGCATTACAATGAGCAGTTCTTC. J is TRBJ2-1 and V is TRBV11-1, with a possible D match to TRBD2 (5 bases). The CDR3 loop spans 14 amino acids. V lost 8 bases and J lost 4, with 15 bases in between. Looked up from germline, CDR1 is SGHAT and CDR2 is FQDESV (reference sequence).

The chain joins TRBV7-9 to TRBJ2-7, with 10 bases lining up with TRBD2. With V trimmed by 3 bases and J by 0 bases, 2 bases remained unmatched. Germline V gene data show CDR1 as SEHNR and CDR2 as FQNEAQ (reference sequence). CDR3 length: 15 amino acids. The CDR3 sequence is CASSFSSGSSYEQYF. The CDR3 DNA follows: TGTGCCAGCAGCTTCTCTAGCGGGAGCTCCTACGAGCAGTACTTC.

The V call is TRBV7-9, the J call TRBJ2-5; D is unresolved. Judging by the DNA end, TRBJ2-7 fits better; the J call may be wrong. The CDR3 extends over 12 amino acids. Germline V gene sequence: CDR1 SEHNR, CDR2 FQNEAQ (reference sequence). The CDR3, as DNA: TGTGCCAGCAGCTATGGAGTCTACGAGCAGTACTTC. Translating it yields CASSYGVYEQYF.

The rearrangement links TRBV19 to TRBJ1-1; D possibly corresponds to TRBD1 (6 bases). The germline gives CDR1 LNHDA, CDR2 SQIVND (reference sequence). The CDR3 is 16 residues long. Trimming cost V 6 bases and J 1 base, with 18 bases left between them. The CDR3 reads CASRAQGGSPNTEAFF. The CDR3, as DNA: TGTGCCAGTAGAGCGCAAGGGGGGTCACCGAACACTGAAGCTTTCTTT.

This clone was recorded only once. V gene TRBV4-3 combines with J gene TRBJ2-1; TRBD2 is a possible D gene (6 bases). Trimming took 4 bases from V and 8 from J, leaving 21 bases between them. The germline V gene has CDR1 LGHNA and CDR2 YSLEER. This CDR3 region has 16 residues. Here the CDR3 reads CASSPSFGSVRDEQFF. The CDR3 DNA is TGCGCCAGCAGCCCCTCCTTCGGGAGTGTTAGGGATGAGCAGTTCTTC.

The chain carries TRBV7-2 and TRBJ2-7, with 12 bases fitting TRBD2. There are 15 residues in the CDR3. With V trimmed by 1 base and J by 12 bases, 10 bases remained unmatched. CDR1 and CDR2 from the germline V gene are SGHTA and FQGNSA. CDR3 in DNA: TGTGCCAGCAGCTTAGTGTCGCTAGCGGGAGGGCCGGGGTACTTC. Protein: CASSLVSLAGGPGYF.

This rearrangement joins TRBV5-4 to TRBJ2-1; 11 bases are shared with TRBD2. Germline CDR1 reads SGHNT; CDR2 reads YYREEE (reference sequence). V was clipped by 5 bases and J by 4 bases; unmatched bases: 2. The CDR3 covers 14 residues. Here the CDR3 DNA reads TGTGCCAGCAGACTAGCGGGAGCATACAATGAGCAGTTCTTC. Translating gives CASRLAGAYNEQFF.

J is TRBJ2-7 and V is TRBV5-1, with TRBD2 matching 10 bases. V gave up 3 bases and J gave up 2 bases; unmatched junction bases: 11. CDR1 SGHRS and CDR2 YFSETQ come from the germline V gene. The CDR3 spans 17 residues. CDR3 in amino acids: CASSSLSTSGYPYEQYF. Here the CDR3 DNA reads TGCGCCAGCAGCTCCCTTTCGACTAGCGGGTACCCCTACGAGCAGTACTTC.

The chain couples TRBV12-5 to TRBJ2-3; 14 positions agree with TRBD2. This CDR3 region has 17 residues. J lost 6 bases, V lost 2 bases, and 7 bases had no gene match. Germline assignment: CDR1 LGHNT and CDR2 FRNRAP. CDR3 DNA: TGTGCTAGTGGTTTGCCGGGACTAGCGGGAGCGGCCGATACGCAGTATTTT. As protein: CASGLPGLAGAADTQYF.

The chain links TRBV28 to TRBJ1-2, with 9 bases that match TRBD1. J gave up 7 bases and V 5 bases, and 5 bases lay outside the gene matches. This CDR3 region has 13 residues. The germline CDR1 and CDR2 sequences are MDHEN and SYDVKM. For the CDR3, the DNA is TGTGCCAGCAGTCCACAGGGGGCGCGTGGCTACACCTTC. It yields the protein CASSPQGARGYTF.

The chain joins TRBV6-5 to TRBJ1-2; TRBD1 aligns across 7 bases. Germline assignment: CDR1 MNHEY and CDR2 SVGAGI. This CDR3 has 16 residues. After removal of 4 bases from V and 8 bases from J, the junction contained 16 bases not matched to a gene. CDR3 nucleotide sequence: TGTGCCAGCAGTTCAGAAACACAATACAGGGGACGAGGCTACACCTTC. Its translation is CASSSETQYRGRGYTF.

V and J are TRBV7-7 and TRBJ2-5; the match to TRBD1 covers 8 bases. This CDR3 comprises 15 residues. The V segment lost 5 bases and the J segment 1 base; nucleotides outside the gene matches: 6. The germline V gene encodes CDR1 SSHAT and CDR2 FNYEAQ (reference sequence). Here the CDR3 reads CASSASQGGQETQYF. The CDR3 DNA is TGTGCCAGCAGCGCGTCACAGGGGGGCCAAGAGACCCAGTACTTC.

As DNA, the CDR3 is TGTGCCAGCAGCTTATCTACGGGGGAGACCCAGTACTTC. Translating gives CASSLSTGETQYF. The chain combines TRBV11-2 with TRBJ2-5; a possible D gene is TRBD2 (5 bases). The CDR3 consists of 13 residues. Trimming took 2 bases from V and 5 from J, leaving 9 bases between them. Germline V lookup: CDR1 SGHAT, CDR2 FQNNGV.

CDR3 protein: CASSLGTGNTEAFF. CDR3 sequence (DNA): TGTGCCAGCAGTCTCGGGACAGGGAACACTGAAGCTTTCTTT. The V gene is TRBV27, the J gene TRBJ1-1, with 8 positions matching TRBD1. The V gene end was trimmed by 5 bases and the J gene end by 1 base; junction bases not matched to a gene: 3. CDR3 length: 14 amino acids. The germline CDR1 and CDR2 sequences are MNHEY and SMNVEV (reference sequence).

The CDR3: CAAVRAPNGGYTF. For the CDR3, the DNA is TGTGCCGCGGTCCGGGCACCAAATGGAGGCTACACCTTC. The rearrangement joins TRBV7-9 to TRBJ1-2; D is unresolved. Germline values: CDR1 SEHNR, CDR2 FQNEAQ (reference sequence). V lost 11 bases, J lost 8 bases, and 21 bases lay in between. CDR3 length: 13 residues.

The chain uses TRBV7-6 and TRBJ1-1; D call uncertain. The germline gives CDR1 SGHVS, CDR2 FNYEAQ. V lost 3 bases to trimming and J lost 1 base, with 6 bases between them. The CDR3 contains 13 residues. The CDR3 loop reads CASSFGENTEAFF. The DNA for the CDR3 is TGTGCCAGCAGCTTTGGGGAGAACACTGAAGCTTTCTTT.

The V gene is TRBV7-8, the J gene TRBJ2-6, with D maybe TRBD2 (6 bases). Germline assignment: CDR1 SGHVS and CDR2 FQNEAQ. This CDR3 region has 19 residues. V was pared by 0 bases and J by 4 bases, with 19 bases between. This chain's CDR3 is CASSLAGVFGSPGANVLTF. DNA of the CDR3: TGTGCCAGCAGCTTAGCGGGGGTCTTCGGGAGTCCCGGGGCCAACGTCCTGACTTTC.

This chain links TRBV28 with TRBJ1-5; 12 bases line up with TRBD1. Trimming removed 6 bases from V and 5 bases from J; junction bases left unmatched: 2. This CDR3 is built from 14 residues. Germline loops: CDR1 MDHEN, CDR2 SYDVKM. CDR3 nucleotide sequence: TGTGCCAGCAGGGGACAGGGGGCATATCAGCCCCAGCATTTT. It specifies CASRGQGAYQPQHF.

The J gene is TRBJ1-2, the V gene TRBV5-1; 7 bases line up with TRBD1. The V segment lost 0 bases and the J segment 3 bases; nucleotides outside the gene matches: 2. The germline V gene encodes CDR1 SGHRS and CDR2 YFSETQ. The CDR3 is 14 residues long. CDR3 amino acids: CASSLDTGDYGYTF. CDR3 DNA: TGCGCCAGCAGCTTGGATACAGGGGACTATGGCTACACCTTC.

The chain combines TRBV5-5 with TRBJ1-1; a possible D gene is TRBD1 (5 bases). Germline CDR1 reads SGHKS; CDR2 reads YYEKEE (reference sequence). V was cut by 6 bases and J by 3 bases, with 12 bases left in between. The CDR3 extends over 13 amino acids. CDR3 in DNA: TGTGCCAGCAACAAAGGAGGGGACACTGAAGCTTTCTTT. Its protein product is CASNKGGDTEAFF. Using reference TRBV5-5 and TRBJ1-1 for the parts outside the CDR3, the full variable domain is DAGVTQSPTHLIKTRGQQVTLRCSPISGHKSVSWYQQVLGQGPQFIFQYYEKEERGRGNFPDRFSARQFPNYSSELNVNALLLGDSALYLCASNKGGDTEAFFGQGTRLTVV.

V and J are TRBV10-2 and TRBJ2-1; TRBD2 might be the D (6 bases). CDR1 is WSHSY, CDR2 SAAADI, per germline. Trimming removed 3 bases from V and 8 bases from J, with 20 bases in between. This CDR3 is built from 16 residues. Written as DNA, the CDR3 is TGCGCCAGCAGTGAAGGGAGCGGGCCCGTAGGTTATGAGCAGTTCTTC. Translated, it gives CASSEGSGPVGYEQFF.

The chain uses TRBV2 and TRBJ2-7, with D possibly matching TRBD2 (5 bases). V was shortened by 8 bases and J by 2 bases, with 13 bases between the two germline ends. Germline loops: CDR1 SNHLY, CDR2 FYNNEI. The CDR3 sequence is 13 residues long. The CDR3 nucleotides read TGTGCCAGCGTCCCGGGGTTGACCTACGAGCAGTACTTC. Encoded protein: CASVPGLTYEQYF. Together with reference TRBV2 and TRBJ2-7, the CDR3 gives the full variable domain: EPEVTQTPSHQVTQMGQEVILRCVPISNHLYFYWYRQILGQKVEFLVSFYNNEISEKSEIFDDQFSVERPDGSNFTLKIRSTKLEDSAMYFCASVPGLTYEQYFGPGTRLTVT.

This chain uses TRBV6-1 with TRBJ1-5; 7 nucleotides match TRBD1. The CDR3 is 15 amino acids. V dropped 7 bases and J dropped 3; count of bases not matched to a gene: 9. Germline CDR1 and CDR2: MNHNS and SASEGT. CDR3 residues: CASTLGQTINQPQHF. The CDR3 DNA reads TGTGCCAGCACCCTGGGACAGACTATCAATCAGCCCCAGCATTTT.

A remark on this clone: The same CDR3 also results from other DNA sequences found in this sample. The chain recombines TRBV11-2 with TRBJ1-1; no clear D gene. The CDR3 has 12 amino acids. Trimming removed 0 bases from V and 3 bases from J, with 2 bases in between. From germline, CDR1 is SGHAT and CDR2 FQNNGV. CDR3 DNA sequence: TGTGCCAGCAGCTTAGATTACACTGAAGCTTTCTTT. It yields the protein CASSLDYTEAFF. The full variable domain, rest sourced from reference TRBV11-2 and TRBJ1-1, is EAGVAQSPRYKIIEKRQSVAFWCNPISGHATLYWYQQILGQGPKLLIQFQNNGVVDDSQLPKDRFSAERLKGVDSTLKIQPAKLEDSAVYLCASSLDYTEAFFGQGTRLTVV.

The chain recombines TRBV5-1 with TRBJ1-2; D not resolved. The V end was cut by 0 bases, the J end by 7 bases, with 13 bases between. The CDR3 consists of 14 residues. Germline V gene sequence: CDR1 SGHRS, CDR2 YFSETQ. The CDR3 loop is CASSLESGSSGYTF. Here the CDR3 DNA reads TGCGCCAGCAGCTTGGAGTCAGGCTCCTCTGGCTACACCTTC.